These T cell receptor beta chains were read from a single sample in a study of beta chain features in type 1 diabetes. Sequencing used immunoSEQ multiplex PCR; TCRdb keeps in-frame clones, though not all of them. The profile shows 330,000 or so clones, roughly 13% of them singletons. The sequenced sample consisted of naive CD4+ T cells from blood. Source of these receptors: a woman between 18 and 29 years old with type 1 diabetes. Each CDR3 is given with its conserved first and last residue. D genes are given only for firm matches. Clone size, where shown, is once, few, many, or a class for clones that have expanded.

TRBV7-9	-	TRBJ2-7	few	CASSRGTFYEQYF	TGTGCCAGCAGCCGCGGGACTTTCTACGAGCAGTACTTC
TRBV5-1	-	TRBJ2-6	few	CASRLQVSGANVLTF	TGCGCCAGCAGGTTACAGGTCTCTGGGGCCAACGTCCTGACTTTC
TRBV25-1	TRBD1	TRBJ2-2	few	CASRDRAVTGELFF	TGTGCCAGCAGGGACAGGGCGGTCACCGGGGAGCTGTTTTTT
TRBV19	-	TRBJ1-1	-	CASSISDIQAFF	TGTGCCAGTAGTATTTCGGACATCCAAGCTTTCTTT
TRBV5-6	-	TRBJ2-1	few	CASSLVGRNYNEQFF	TGTGCCAGCAGCTTGGTTGGCAGAAATTACAATGAGCAGTTCTTC
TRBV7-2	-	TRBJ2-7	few	CASSFRAGTTGYEQYF	TGTGCCAGCAGCTTCCGCGCAGGGACAACGGGATACGAGCAGTACTTC
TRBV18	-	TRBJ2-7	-	CASSDQGAFEQYF	TGTGCCAGCTCGGACCAAGGGGCCTTCGAGCAGTACTTC
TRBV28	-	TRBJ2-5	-	CASTLGRTQYF	TGTGCCAGCACCCTAGGGAGGACCCAGTACTTC
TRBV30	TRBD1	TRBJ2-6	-	CAWSPDRDSSGANVLTF	TGTGCCTGGAGTCCTGACAGGGACAGCTCTGGGGCCAACGTCCTGACTTTC
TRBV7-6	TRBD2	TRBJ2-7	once	CASSRGLAVPEQYF	TGTGCCAGCAGCCGGGGACTAGCGGTTCCCGAGCAGTACTTC
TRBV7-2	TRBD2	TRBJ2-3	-	CASSLATSGGTDTQYF	TGTGCCAGCAGCTTGGCCACTAGCGGGGGCACAGATACGCAGTATTTT
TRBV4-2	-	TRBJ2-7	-	CASSQEVHYGEQYF	TGTGCCAGCAGCCAAGAGGTCCATTACGGCGAGCAGTACTTC
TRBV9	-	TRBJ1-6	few	CASSVARGSSPLHF	TGTGCCAGCAGCGTAGCTAGGGGTAGCTCACCCCTCCACTTT
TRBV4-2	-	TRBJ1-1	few	CASRPDRIRNTEAFF	TGTGCCAGCAGGCCGGACAGAATTAGGAACACTGAAGCTTTCTTT
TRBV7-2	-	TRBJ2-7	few	CASSSDTSYEQYF	TGTGCCAGCAGCTCCGACACGAGCTACGAGCAGTACTTC
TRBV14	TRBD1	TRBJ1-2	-	CASSPAGGLSGYTF	TGTGCCAGCAGCCCCGCAGGGGGGCTTTCTGGCTACACCTTC
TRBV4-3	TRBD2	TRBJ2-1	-	CASRLAGGGNEQFF	TGCGCCAGCAGATTAGCGGGGGGTGGCAATGAGCAGTTCTTC
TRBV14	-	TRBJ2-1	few	CASCGGLDGYNEQFF	TGTGCCAGCTGTGGCGGGTTAGATGGATACAATGAGCAGTTCTTC